This TCR beta chain was recovered during a study of cytomegalovirus exposure and HLA in healthy donors. Points from the study as a whole: Investigators reported 150 to 200 TCR beta chains as tied to cytomegalovirus.

Trimming pared 7 bases from V and 5 bases from J, leaving 17 bases between. The CDR3 is 14 amino acids. In germline, CDR1 is SEHNR, CDR2 FQNEAQ (reference sequence). Turning to this clone: Its cognate antigen is unknown.

The PCR contained 60 Vbeta and 13 Jbeta primers. Sequenced by immunoSEQ multiplex PCR; TCRdb stores in-frame clones only, minus some. Of around 130,000 clones listed, roughly 80% are singletons. The receptor's source is a woman between 40 and 50 years old in good health and CMV-seronegative. Sequencing used PBMCs. The chain links TRBV7-9 to TRBJ1-1; D not resolved. The CDR3, as DNA: TGTGCCAGCACCTTTGAGCGGTCGGGAACTGAAGCTTTCTTT. It yields the protein CASTFERSGTEAFF.